This T cell receptor (beta chain) stems from a study of identifying expanded T cells in peripheral blood. Study-wide findings and caveats: Differentially abundant clones: 0.95 to 1.5 between replicates, about 16 at around 14 days, less than 25 at four.

Collection occurred without any documented infections or immune events in donors. Looked up from germline, CDR1 is SGHAT and CDR2 is FQNNGV. Trimming at V came to 2 bases and at J to 3 bases, leaving 0 bases not matched to a gene. There are 14 residues in the CDR3. Produced via immunoSEQ multiplex PCR; TCRdb's table is partial and in-frame only. The table includes tens of thousands of clones, roughly 86% detected once. About this clone itself: What it binds is not known.

This chain joins TRBV11-2 and TRBJ2-7, with TRBD2 matching over 11 bases. Sequencing was done on a sample of blood. This receptor was obtained from a person aged 18 to 75 in good health. The CDR3 DNA reads TGTGCCAGCAGCTTACTAGCGGGGGGCTACGAGCAGTACTTC. Protein: CASSLLAGGYEQYF.